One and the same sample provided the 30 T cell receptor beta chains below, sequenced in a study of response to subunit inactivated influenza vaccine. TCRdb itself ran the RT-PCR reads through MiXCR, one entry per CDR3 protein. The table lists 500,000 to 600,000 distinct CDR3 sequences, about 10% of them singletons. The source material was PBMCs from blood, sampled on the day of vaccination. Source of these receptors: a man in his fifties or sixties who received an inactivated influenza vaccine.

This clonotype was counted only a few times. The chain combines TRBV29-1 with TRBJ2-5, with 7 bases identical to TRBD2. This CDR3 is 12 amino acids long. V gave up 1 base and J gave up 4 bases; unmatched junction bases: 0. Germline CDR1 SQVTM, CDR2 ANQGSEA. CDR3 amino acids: CSVEAGGETQYF. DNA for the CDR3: TGCAGCGTTGAAGCGGGGGGAGAGACCCAGTACTTC.

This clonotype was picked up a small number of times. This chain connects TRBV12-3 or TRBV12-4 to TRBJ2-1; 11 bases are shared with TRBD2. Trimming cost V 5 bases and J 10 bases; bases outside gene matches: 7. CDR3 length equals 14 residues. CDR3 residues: CASSPTSGKLEQFF. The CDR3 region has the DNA TGTGCCAGCAGTCCGACTAGCGGGAAATTGGAGCAGTTCTTC.

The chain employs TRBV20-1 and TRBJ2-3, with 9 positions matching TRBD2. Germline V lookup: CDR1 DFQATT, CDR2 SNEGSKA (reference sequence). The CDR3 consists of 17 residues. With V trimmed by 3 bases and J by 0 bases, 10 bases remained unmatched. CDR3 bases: TGCAGTGCTAGCGAGACATTAGCGGGAGCTAGCACAGATACGCAGTATTTT. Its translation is CSASETLAGASTDTQYF.

The CDR3 loop reads CASSSLSGSETQYF. CDR3 nucleotide sequence: TGTGCCAGCAGCTCCCTTAGCGGCTCGGAGACCCAGTACTTC. The chain is built from TRBV7-2 and TRBJ2-5; possibly TRBD2 for D (6 bases). Trimming took off 4 bases at V and 5 bases at J, with 14 bases between the two ends. Germline lookup yields CDR1 SGHTA and CDR2 FQGNSA. CDR3 size: 14 residues.

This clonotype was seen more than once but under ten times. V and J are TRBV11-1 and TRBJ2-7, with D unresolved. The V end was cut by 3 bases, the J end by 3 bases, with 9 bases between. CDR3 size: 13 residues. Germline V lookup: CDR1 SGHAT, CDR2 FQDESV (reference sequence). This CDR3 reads CASSFGSLYEQYF. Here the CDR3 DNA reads TGTGCCAGCAGCTTCGGCAGCCTCTACGAGCAGTACTTC.

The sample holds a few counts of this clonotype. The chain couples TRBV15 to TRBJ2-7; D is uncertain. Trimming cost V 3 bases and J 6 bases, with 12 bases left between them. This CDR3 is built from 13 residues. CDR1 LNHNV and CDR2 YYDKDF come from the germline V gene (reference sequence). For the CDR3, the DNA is TGTGCCACCAGCAGCACCAACGTCGTCGAGCAGTACTTC. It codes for CATSSTNVVEQYF.

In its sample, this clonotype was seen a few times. CDR3 DNA: TGTGCCACCAGTGAACGTCCGGGACTAGCGGGAGGATGGGGCTACAATGAGCAGTTCTTC. Its protein product is CATSERPGLAGGWGYNEQFF. The chain joins TRBV24-1 to TRBJ2-1, with TRBD2 matching 15 bases. CDR1 is KGHDR and CDR2 is SFDVKD in the germline V gene. The CDR3 consists of 20 residues. With V trimmed by 4 bases and J by 3 bases, 12 bases remained unmatched.

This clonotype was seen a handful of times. The CDR3 DNA sequence: TGTGCCAGCAGCCCGCCCGCGGGACAGGGGGCCTACGAGCAGTACTTC. Amino acids: CASSPPAGQGAYEQYF. The rearrangement links TRBV11-2 to TRBJ2-7, with 11 bases fitting TRBD1. Germline CDR1 and CDR2: SGHAT and FQNNGV. This CDR3 region has 16 residues. V lost 5 bases and J lost 2; bases outside the gene matches: 8.

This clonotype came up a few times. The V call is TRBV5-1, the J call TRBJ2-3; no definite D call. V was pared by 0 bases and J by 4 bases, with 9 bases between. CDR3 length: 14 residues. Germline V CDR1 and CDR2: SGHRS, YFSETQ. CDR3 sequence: CASSLGAHSDTQYF. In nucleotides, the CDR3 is TGCGCCAGCAGCTTGGGGGCGCATTCAGATACGCAGTATTTT.

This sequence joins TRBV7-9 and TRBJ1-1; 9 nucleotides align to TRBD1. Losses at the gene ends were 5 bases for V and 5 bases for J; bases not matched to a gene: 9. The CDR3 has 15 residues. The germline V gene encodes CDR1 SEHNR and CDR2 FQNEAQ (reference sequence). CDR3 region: CASSLPTGGITEAFF. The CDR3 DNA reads TGTGCCAGCAGCCTCCCGACAGGGGGAATAACTGAAGCTTTCTTT. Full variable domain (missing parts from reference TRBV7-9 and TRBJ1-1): DTGVSQNPRHKITKRGQNVTFRCDPISEHNRLYWYRQTLGQGPEFLTYFQNEAQLEKSRLLSDRFSAERPKGSFSTLEIQRTEQGDSAMYLCASSLPTGGITEAFFGQGTRLTVV.

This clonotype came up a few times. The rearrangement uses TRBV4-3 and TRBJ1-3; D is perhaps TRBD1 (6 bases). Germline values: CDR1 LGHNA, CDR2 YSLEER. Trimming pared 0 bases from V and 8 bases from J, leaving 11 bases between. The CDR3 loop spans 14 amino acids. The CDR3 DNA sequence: TGCGCCAGCAGCCAAGATCGTGGGGGCTACACCATATATTTT. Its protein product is CASSQDRGGYTIYF.

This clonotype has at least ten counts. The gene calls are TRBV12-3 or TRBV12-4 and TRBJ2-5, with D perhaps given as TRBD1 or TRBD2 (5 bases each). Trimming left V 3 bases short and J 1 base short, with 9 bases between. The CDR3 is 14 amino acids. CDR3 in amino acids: CASSFGGFQETQYF. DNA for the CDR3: TGTGCCAGCAGTTTTGGGGGATTCCAAGAGACCCAGTACTTC.

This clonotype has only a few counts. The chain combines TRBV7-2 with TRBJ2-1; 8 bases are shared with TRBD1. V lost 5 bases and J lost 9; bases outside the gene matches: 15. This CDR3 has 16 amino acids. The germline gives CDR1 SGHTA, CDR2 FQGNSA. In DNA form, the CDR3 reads TGTGCCAGCAGCCCGCTGAGGACAGGGACTTTCAGTGAGCAGTTCTTC. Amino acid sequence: CASSPLRTGTFSEQFF.

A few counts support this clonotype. CDR3 in amino acids: CASSRQGNSYEQYF. CDR3 DNA: TGTGCCAGCAGCCGACAGGGGAACTCCTACGAGCAGTACTTC. The chain uses TRBV12-3 or TRBV12-4 and TRBJ2-7; TRBD1 aligns across 8 bases. The CDR3 sequence is 14 residues long. V shed 6 bases, J shed 0 bases, and the junction held 4 bases outside the gene matches.

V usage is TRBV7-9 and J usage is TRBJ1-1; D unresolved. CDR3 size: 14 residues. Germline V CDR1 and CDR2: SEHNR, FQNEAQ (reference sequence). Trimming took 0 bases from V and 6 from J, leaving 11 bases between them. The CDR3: CASSLADLAAEAFF. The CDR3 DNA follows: TGTGCCAGCAGCTTAGCGGATCTCGCAGCTGAAGCTTTCTTT.

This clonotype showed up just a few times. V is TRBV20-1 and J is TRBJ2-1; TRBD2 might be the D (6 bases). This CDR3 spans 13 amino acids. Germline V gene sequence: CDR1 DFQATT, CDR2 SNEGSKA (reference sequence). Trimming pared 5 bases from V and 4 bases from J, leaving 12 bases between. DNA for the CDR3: TGCAGTGCTCCGGGACTTCTTTACAATGAGCAGTTCTTC. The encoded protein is CSAPGLLYNEQFF.

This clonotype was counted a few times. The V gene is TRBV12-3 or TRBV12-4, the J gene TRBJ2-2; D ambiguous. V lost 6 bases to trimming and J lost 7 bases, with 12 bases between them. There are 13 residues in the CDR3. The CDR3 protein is CASSPAVVGELFF. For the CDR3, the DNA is TGTGCCAGCAGCCCCGCGGTAGTCGGGGAGCTGTTTTTT.

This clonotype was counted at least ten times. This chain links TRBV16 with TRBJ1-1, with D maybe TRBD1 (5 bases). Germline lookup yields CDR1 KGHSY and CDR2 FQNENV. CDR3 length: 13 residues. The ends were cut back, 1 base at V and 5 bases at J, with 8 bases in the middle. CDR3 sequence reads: CASSQYWGTEAFF. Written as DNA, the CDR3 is TGTGCCAGCAGCCAATACTGGGGGACTGAAGCTTTCTTT.

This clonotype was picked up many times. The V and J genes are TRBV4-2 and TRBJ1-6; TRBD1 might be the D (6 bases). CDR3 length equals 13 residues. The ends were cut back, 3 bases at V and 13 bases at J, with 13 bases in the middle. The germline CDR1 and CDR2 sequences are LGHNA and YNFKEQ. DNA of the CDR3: TGTGCCAGCAGCCAGGAACAGGGTATGCCCCTCCACTTT. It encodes CASSQEQGMPLHF.

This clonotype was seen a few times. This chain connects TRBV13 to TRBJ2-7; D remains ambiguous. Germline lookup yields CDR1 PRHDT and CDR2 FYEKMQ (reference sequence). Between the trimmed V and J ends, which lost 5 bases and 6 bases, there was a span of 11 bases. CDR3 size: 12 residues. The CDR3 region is CASSDEHGEQYF. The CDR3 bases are TGTGCCAGCAGCGACGAACACGGCGAGCAGTACTTC.

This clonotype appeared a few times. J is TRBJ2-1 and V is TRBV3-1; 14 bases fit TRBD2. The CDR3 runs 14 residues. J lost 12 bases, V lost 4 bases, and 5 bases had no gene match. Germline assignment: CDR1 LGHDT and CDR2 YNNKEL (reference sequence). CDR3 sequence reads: CASSPLGLAGGQFF. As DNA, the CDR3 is TGTGCCAGCAGCCCCCTTGGACTAGCGGGGGGGCAGTTCTTC.

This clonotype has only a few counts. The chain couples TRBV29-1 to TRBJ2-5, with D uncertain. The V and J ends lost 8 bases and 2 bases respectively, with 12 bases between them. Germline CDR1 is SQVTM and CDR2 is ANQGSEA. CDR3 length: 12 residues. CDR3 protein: CSMLRQQETQYF. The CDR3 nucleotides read TGCAGCATGCTCCGGCAACAAGAGACCCAGTACTTC.

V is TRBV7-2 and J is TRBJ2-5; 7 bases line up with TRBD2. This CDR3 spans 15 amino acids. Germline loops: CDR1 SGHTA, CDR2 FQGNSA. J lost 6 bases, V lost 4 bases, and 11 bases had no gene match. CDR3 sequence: CASSSPLLARKTQYF. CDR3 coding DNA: TGTGCCAGCAGCTCTCCCCTACTAGCGAGGAAGACCCAGTACTTC.

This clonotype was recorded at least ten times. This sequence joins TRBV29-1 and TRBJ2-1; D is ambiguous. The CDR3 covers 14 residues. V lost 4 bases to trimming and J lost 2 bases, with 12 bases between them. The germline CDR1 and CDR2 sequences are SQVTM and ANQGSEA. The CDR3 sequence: CSVGASFTYNEQFF. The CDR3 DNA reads TGCAGCGTTGGAGCATCCTTTACCTACAATGAGCAGTTCTTC.

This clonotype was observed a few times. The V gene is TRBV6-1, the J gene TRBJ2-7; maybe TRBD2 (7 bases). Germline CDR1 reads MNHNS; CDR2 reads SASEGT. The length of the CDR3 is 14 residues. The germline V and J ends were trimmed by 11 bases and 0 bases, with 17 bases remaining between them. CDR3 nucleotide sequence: TGTGCCGGGGGGGCCGGGACGGACTCCTACGAGCAGTACTTC. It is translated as CAGGAGTDSYEQYF.

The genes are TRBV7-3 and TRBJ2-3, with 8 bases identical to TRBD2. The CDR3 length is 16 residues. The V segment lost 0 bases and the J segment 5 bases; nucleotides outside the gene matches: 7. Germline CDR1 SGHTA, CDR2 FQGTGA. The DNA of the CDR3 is TGTGCCAGCAGCTTAACGACTAGCGCGGCTGGAGATACGCAGTATTTT. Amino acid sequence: CASSLTTSAAGDTQYF.

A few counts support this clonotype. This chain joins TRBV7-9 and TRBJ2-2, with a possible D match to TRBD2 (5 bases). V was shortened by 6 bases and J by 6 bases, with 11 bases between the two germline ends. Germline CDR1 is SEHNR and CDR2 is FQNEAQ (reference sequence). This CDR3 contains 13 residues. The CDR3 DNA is TGTGCCAGCAGAGCGGTGCCAGCCGGGGAGCTGTTTTTT. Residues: CASRAVPAGELFF.

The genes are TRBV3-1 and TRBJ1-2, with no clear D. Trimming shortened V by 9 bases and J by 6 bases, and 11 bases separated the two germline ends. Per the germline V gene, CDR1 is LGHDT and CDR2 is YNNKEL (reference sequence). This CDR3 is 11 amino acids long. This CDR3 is CASNNLDGYTF. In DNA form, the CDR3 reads TGTGCCAGTAATAATCTGGATGGCTACACCTTC.

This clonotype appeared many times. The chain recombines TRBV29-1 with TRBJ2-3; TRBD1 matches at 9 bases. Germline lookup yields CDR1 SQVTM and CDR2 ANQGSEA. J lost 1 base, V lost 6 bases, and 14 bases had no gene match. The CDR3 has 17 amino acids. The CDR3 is CSVRRQGVSSGTDTQYF. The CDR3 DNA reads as TGCAGCGTCCGTCGACAGGGGGTGTCTAGCGGCACAGATACGCAGTATTTT.

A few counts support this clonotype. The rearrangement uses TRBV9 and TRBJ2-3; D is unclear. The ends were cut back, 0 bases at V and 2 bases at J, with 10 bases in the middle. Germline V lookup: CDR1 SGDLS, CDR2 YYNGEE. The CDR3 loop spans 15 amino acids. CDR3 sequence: CASSVATGFTDTQYF. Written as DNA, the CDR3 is TGTGCCAGCAGCGTAGCGACCGGCTTCACAGATACGCAGTATTTT. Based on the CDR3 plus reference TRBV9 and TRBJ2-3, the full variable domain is DSGVTQTPKHLITATGQRVTLRCSPRSGDLSVYWYQQSLDQGLQFLIQYYNGEERAKGNILERFSAQQFPDLHSELNLSSLELGDSALYFCASSVATGFTDTQYFGPGTRLTVL.